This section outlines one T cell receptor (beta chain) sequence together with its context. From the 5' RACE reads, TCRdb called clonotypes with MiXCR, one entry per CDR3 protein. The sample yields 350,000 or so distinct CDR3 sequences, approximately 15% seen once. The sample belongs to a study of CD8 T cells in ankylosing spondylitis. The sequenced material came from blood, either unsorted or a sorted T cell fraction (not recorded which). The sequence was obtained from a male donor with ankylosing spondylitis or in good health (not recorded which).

The DNA of the CDR3 is TGTGCCAGCAGCGTGACAGGGATTAGGGAGTACGAGCAGTACTTC. The encoded protein is CASSVTGIREYEQYF. V is TRBV11-2 and J is TRBJ2-7; 7 bases map to TRBD1. The germline gives CDR1 SGHAT, CDR2 FQNNGV. V lost 5 bases and J lost 4; bases outside the gene matches: 11. This CDR3 comprises 15 residues.